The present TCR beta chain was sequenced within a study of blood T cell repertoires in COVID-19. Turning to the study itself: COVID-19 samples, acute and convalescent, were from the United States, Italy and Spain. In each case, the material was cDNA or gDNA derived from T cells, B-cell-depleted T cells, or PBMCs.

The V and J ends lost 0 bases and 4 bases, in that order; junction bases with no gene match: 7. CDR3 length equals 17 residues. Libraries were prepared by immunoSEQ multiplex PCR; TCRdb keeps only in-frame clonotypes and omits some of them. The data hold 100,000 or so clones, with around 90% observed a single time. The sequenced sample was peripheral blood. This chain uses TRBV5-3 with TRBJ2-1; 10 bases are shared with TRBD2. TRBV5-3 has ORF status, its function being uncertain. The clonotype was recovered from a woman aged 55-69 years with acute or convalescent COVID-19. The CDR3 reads CARSLGRSGRGYNEQFF. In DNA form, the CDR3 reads TGTGCCAGAAGCTTGGGGAGAAGCGGGAGGGGTTACAATGAGCAGTTCTTC.